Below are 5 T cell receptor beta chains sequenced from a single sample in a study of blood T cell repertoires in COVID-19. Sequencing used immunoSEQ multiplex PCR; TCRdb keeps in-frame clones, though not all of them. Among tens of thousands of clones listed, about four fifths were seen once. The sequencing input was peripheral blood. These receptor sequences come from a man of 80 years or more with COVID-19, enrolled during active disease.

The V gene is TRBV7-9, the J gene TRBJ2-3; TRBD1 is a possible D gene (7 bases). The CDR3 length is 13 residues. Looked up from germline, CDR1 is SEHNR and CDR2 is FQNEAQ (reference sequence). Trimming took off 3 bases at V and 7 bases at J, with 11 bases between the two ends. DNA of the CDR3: TGTGCCAGCAGCTTGGAGGGGGCAAATACGCAGTATTTT. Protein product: CASSLEGANTQYF.

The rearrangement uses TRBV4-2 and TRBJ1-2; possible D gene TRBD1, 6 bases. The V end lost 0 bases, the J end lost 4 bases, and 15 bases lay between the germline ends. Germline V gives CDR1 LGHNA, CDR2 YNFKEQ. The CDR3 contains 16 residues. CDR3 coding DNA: TGTGCCAGCAGCCAAGATCGGGGTACAGGGACCTATGGCTACACCTTC. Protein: CASSQDRGTGTYGYTF.

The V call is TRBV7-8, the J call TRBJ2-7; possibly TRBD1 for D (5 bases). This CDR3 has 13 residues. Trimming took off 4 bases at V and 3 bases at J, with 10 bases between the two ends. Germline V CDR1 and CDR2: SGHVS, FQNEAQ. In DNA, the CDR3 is TGTGCCAGCAGCTCAATCACAGGCTACGAGCAGTACTTC. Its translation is CASSSITGYEQYF.

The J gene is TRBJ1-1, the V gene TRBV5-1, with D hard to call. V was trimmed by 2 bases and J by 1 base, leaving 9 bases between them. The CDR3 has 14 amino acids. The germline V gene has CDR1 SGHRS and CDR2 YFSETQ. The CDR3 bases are TGCGCCAGCAGCTTTTCCAGGCAGAACACTGAAGCTTTCTTT. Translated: CASSFSRQNTEAFF. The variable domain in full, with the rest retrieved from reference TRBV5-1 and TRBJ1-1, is KAGVTQTPRYLIKTRGQQVTLSCSPISGHRSVSWYQQTPGQGLQFLFEYFSETQRNKGNFPGRFSGRQFSNSRSEMNVSTLELGDSALYLCASSFSRQNTEAFFGQGTRLTVV.

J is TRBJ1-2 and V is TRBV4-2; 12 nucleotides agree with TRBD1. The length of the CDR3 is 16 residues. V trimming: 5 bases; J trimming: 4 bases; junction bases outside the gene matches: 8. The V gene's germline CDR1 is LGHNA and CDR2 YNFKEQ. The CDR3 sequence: CASSWNPGQGAYGYTF. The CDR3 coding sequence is TGTGCCAGCAGCTGGAACCCGGGACAGGGGGCCTATGGCTACACCTTC.